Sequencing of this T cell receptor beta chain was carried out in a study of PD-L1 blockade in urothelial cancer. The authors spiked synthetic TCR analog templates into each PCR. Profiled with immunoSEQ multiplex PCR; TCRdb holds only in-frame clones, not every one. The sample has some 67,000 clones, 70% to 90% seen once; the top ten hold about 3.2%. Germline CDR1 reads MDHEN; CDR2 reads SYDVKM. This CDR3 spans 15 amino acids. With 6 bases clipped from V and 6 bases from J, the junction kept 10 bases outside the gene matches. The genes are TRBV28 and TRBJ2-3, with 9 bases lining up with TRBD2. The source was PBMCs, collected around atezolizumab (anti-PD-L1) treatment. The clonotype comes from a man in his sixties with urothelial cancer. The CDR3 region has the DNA TGTGCCAGCAGCGCAGCGGGAGGCACCAGGGATACGCAGTATTTT. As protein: CASSAAGGTRDTQYF.